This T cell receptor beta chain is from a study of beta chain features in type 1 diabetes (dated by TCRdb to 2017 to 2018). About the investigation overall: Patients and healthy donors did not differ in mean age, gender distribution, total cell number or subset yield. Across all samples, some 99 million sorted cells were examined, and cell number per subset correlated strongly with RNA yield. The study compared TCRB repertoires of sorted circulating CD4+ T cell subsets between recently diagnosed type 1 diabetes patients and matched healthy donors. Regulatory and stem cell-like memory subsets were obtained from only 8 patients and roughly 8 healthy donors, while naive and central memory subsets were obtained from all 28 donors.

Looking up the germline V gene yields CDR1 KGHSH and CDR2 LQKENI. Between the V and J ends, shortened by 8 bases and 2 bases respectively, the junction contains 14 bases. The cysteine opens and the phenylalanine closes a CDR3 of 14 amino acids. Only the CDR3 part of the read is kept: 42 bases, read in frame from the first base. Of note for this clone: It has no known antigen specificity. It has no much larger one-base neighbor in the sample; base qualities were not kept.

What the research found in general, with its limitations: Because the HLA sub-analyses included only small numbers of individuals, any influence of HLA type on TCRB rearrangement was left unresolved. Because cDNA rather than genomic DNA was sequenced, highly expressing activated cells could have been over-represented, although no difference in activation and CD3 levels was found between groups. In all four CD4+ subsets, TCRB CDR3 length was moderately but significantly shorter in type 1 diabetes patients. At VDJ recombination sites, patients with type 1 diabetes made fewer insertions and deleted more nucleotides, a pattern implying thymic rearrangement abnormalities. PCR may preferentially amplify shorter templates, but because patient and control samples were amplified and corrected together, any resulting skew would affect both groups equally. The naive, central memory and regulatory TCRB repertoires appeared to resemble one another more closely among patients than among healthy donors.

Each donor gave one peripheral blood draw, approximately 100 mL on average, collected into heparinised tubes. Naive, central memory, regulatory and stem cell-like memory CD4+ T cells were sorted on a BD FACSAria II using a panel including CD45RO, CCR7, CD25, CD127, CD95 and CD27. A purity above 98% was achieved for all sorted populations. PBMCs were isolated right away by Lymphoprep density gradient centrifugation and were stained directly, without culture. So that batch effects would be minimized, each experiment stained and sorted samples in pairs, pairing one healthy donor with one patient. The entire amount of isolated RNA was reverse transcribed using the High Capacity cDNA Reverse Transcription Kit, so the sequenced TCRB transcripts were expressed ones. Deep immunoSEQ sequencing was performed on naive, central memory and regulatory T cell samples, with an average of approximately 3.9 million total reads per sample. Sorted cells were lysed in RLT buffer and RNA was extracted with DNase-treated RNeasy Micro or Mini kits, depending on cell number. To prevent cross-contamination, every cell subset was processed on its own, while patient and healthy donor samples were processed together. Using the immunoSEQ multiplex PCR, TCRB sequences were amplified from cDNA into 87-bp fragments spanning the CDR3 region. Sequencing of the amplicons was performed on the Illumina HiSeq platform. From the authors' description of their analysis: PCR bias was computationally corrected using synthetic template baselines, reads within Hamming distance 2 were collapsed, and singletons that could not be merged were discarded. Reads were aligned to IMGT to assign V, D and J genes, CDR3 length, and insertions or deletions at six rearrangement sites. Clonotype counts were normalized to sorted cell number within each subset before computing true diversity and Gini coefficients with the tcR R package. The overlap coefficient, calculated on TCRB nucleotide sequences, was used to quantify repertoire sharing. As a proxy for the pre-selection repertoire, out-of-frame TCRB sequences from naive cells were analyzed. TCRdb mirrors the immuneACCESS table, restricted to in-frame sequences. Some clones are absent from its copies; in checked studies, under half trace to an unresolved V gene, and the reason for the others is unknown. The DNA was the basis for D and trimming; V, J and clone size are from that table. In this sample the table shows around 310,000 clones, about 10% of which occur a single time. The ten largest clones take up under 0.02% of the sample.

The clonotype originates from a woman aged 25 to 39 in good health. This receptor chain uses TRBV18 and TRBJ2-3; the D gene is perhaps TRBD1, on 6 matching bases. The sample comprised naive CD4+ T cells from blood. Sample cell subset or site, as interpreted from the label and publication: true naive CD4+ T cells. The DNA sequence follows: TGTGCCAGCCGACAGGAGATAAACACAGATACGCAGTATTTT. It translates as CASRQEINTDTQYF. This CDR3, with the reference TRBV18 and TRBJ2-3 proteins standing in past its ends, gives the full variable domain NAGVMQNPRHLVRRRGQEARLRCSPMKGHSHVYWYRQLPEEGLKFMVYLQKENIIDESGMPKERFSAEFPKEGPSILRIQQVVRGDSAAYFCASRQEINTDTQYFGPGTRLTVL.